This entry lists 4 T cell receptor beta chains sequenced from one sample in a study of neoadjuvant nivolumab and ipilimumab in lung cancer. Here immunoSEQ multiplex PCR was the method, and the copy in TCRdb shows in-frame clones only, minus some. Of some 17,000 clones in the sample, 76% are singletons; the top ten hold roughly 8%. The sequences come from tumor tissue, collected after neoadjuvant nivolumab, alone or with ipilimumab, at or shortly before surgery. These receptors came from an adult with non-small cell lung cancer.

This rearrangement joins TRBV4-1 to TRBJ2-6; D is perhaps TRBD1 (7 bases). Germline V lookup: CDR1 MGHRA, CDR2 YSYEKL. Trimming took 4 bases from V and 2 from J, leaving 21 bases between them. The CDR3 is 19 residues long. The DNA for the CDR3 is TGCGCCAGCAGCCTAGATGATCAGGGGGGTTCTCCTGGGGCCAACGTCCTGACTTTC. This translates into CASSLDDQGGSPGANVLTF.

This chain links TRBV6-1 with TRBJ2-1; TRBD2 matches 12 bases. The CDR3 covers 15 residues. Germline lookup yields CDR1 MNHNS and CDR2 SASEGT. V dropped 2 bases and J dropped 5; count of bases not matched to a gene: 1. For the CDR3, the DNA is TGTGCCAGCAGTGAATGGACTAGCGGGAACAATGAGCAGTTCTTC. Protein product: CASSEWTSGNNEQFF.

CDR3 coding DNA: TGTGCCAGCAGTCCTCACCCGGACAGGGGCACTGAAGCTTTCTTT. Protein product: CASSPHPDRGTEAFF. The rearrangement uses TRBV27 and TRBJ1-1; 9 bases are a match to TRBD1. V was pared by 5 bases and J by 4 bases, with 8 bases of the junction left unmatched. The CDR3 is made up of 15 amino acids. Germline V gene data show CDR1 as MNHEY and CDR2 as SMNVEV (reference sequence).

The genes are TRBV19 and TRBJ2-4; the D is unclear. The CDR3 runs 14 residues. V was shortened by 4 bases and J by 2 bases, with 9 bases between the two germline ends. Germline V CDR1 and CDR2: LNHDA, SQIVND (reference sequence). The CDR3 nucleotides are TGTGCCAGTAGTACCGGGCCTCCCAAAAACATTCAGTACTTC. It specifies CASSTGPPKNIQYF.